This TCR beta chain was found in a study of cytomegalovirus exposure and HLA in healthy donors. General observations from the study: Sequencing likely generated an artifact that appeared as a cluster of highly shared sequence variants. 164 TCR beta chains were listed as cytomegalovirus-associated.

In germline, CDR1 is SGHRS, CDR2 YFSETQ. Deletions cut 2 bases from V and 13 bases from J, with 12 bases between. The CDR3 spans 12 residues. Of note for this clone: Its antigen is still unknown.

At sampling all donors were nominally healthy, likely with unrecorded immune exposures. The PCR was carried out with 60 Vbeta primers and 13 Jbeta primers. The table came from immunoSEQ multiplex PCR; TCRdb's copy has only in-frame clones and leaves some out. The table shows under 200,000 clones, with about 80% occurring only once. The clonotype was recovered from a woman between 18 and 29 years old in good health and CMV-seropositive. The sample was PBMCs. The genes are TRBV5-1 and TRBJ2-2, with D possibly matching TRBD1 (5 bases). The CDR3 loop reads CASSFGSRGLFF. The CDR3 bases are TGCGCCAGCAGCTTCGGGTCTAGGGGGCTGTTTTTT. Using reference TRBV5-1 and TRBJ2-2 for the parts outside the CDR3, the full variable domain is KAGVTQTPRYLIKTRGQQVTLSCSPISGHRSVSWYQQTPGQGLQFLFEYFSETQRNKGNFPGRFSGRQFSNSRSEMNVSTLELGDSALYLCASSFGSRGLFFGEGSRLTVL.